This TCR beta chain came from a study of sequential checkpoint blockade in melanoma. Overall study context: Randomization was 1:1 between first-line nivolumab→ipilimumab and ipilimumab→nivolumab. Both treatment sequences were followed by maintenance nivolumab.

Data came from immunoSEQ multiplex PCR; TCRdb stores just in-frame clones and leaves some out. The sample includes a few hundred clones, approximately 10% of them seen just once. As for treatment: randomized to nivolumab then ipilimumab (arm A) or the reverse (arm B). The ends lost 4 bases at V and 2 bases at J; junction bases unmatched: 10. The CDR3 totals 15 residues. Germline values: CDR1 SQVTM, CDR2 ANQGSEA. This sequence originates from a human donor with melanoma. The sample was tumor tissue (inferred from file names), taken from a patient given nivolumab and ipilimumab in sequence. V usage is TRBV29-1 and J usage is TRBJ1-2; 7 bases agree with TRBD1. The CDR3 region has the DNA TGCAGCGTTGGTTCGAGACAGGGAAGGAACTATGGCTACACCTTC. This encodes CSVGSRQGRNYGYTF.